These 20 T cell receptor beta chains were sequenced from one sample in a study of T-cell memory formation after mild COVID-19. TCRdb re-called the 5' RACE reads with MiXCR, one entry per CDR3 protein. The profile shows a few hundred thousand distinct CDR3 sequences, roughly 15% of them singletons. The specimen sequenced was PBMCs or a T cell subset sorted from them (not recorded which). Receptor source: a young man who had mild COVID-19 (a few samples of this study predate the infection). Cell type and time point are not known.

This clonotype was detected ten times or more. V is TRBV7-3 and J is TRBJ2-3; 8 nucleotides agree with TRBD2. The CDR3 runs to 15 residues. Germline-derived CDR1 and CDR2 are SGHTA and FQGTGA. The junction had 8 bases not matched to a gene; V was cut back by 6 bases and J by 3 bases. CDR3 sequence: CASSRGLAGTDTQYF. CDR3 nucleotide sequence: TGTGCCAGCAGTCGCGGACTAGCTGGAACAGATACGCAGTATTTT.

This clonotype was counted between two and nine times. CDR3: CASSQDEGQVYEQYF. In DNA, the CDR3 is TGCGCCAGCAGCCAAGATGAAGGACAGGTCTACGAGCAGTACTTC. The chain uses TRBV4-1 and TRBJ2-7; 7 bases fit TRBD1. V lost 0 bases and J lost 3; bases outside the gene matches: 5. The CDR3 consists of 15 residues. Looked up from germline, CDR1 is MGHRA and CDR2 is YSYEKL.

The sample holds a few counts of this clonotype. The chain joins TRBV23-1 to TRBJ2-7, with a tentative D call TRBD1 (6 bases). TRBV23-1 carries the ORF label, with uncertain function. CDR3 length equals 13 residues. V was cut by 0 bases and J by 3 bases, with 6 bases left in between. DNA of the CDR3: TGCGCCAGCAGTCAATCAGGGGGCTACGAGCAGTACTTC. This sequence encodes CASSQSGGYEQYF.

The J gene is TRBJ2-5, the V gene TRBV3-1; D perhaps matches TRBD2 (6 bases). Germline CDR1 LGHDT, CDR2 YNNKEL (reference sequence). There are 16 residues in the CDR3. V was pared by 0 bases and J by 0 bases, with 11 bases between. CDR3 in amino acids: CASSQEGGVDQETQYF. CDR3 in DNA: TGTGCCAGCAGCCAAGAAGGAGGGGTGGACCAAGAGACCCAGTACTTC.

This sequence joins TRBV7-9 and TRBJ2-5; 8 bases align to TRBD1. The V and J ends lost 5 bases and 3 bases, in that order; junction bases with no gene match: 5. The CDR3 is made up of 14 amino acids. CDR1 and CDR2 from the germline V gene are SEHNR and FQNEAQ (reference sequence). The CDR3 reads CASSMPGQEETQYF. CDR3 in DNA: TGTGCCAGCAGCATGCCGGGACAGGAAGAGACCCAGTACTTC.

This clonotype was seen a single time. The rearrangement links TRBV10-3 to TRBJ2-2; D gene uncertain. With 8 bases removed from V and 0 bases from J, the gap between germline ends came to 16 bases. Looked up from germline, CDR1 is ENHRY and CDR2 is SYGVKD. CDR3 length: 16 amino acids. As DNA, the CDR3 is TGTGCCATCTGGGCAGGTTTTGCTACGAACACCGGGGAGCTGTTTTTT. It yields the protein CAIWAGFATNTGELFF.

V and J are TRBV7-2 and TRBJ2-7; 13 nucleotides agree with TRBD2. Trimming removed 4 bases from V and 0 bases from J; junction bases left unmatched: 3. CDR3 size: 16 residues. The germline V gene encodes CDR1 SGHTA and CDR2 FQGNSA. The CDR3 DNA follows: TGTGCCAGCAGCTCGAGGACTAGCGGGGGCTCCTACGAGCAGTACTTC. This sequence encodes CASSSRTSGGSYEQYF.

This clonotype has a handful of counts. The V call is TRBV20-1, the J call TRBJ2-7; D remains unclear. The germline V gene has CDR1 DFQATT and CDR2 SNEGSKA (reference sequence). The CDR3 contains 13 residues. Trimming removed 6 bases from V and 0 bases from J, with 12 bases in between. For the CDR3, the DNA is TGCAGTGCCCGCCACGTCACCTCCTACGAGCAGTACGTC. Its protein product is CSARHVTSYEQYV.

This clonotype has a handful of counts. The chain combines TRBV7-2 with TRBJ2-6, with D hard to call. This CDR3 region has 18 residues. The V end lost 0 bases, the J end lost 0 bases, and 12 bases lay between the germline ends. Germline CDR1 is SGHTA and CDR2 is FQGNSA. The CDR3 coding sequence is TGTGCCAGCAGCTTAGCAGGGCTAGGCATCTCTGGGGCCAACGTCCTGACTTTC. Amino acid sequence: CASSLAGLGISGANVLTF.

This sequence joins TRBV29-1 and TRBJ2-5, with 8 bases lining up with TRBD2. V was clipped by 6 bases and J by 5 bases; unmatched bases: 8. The germline CDR1 and CDR2 sequences are SQVTM and ANQGSEA. This CDR3 comprises 13 residues. CDR3 in DNA: TGCAGCGTGACCCTGACTAGCGCGGAGACCCAGTACTTC. Its translation is CSVTLTSAETQYF.

This clonotype showed up just a few times. The V and J genes are TRBV18 and TRBJ2-3, with D uncertain. Trimming stripped 2 bases from V and 6 bases from J, with 9 bases between. CDR1 and CDR2 (germline): KGHSH, LQKENI. The CDR3 length is 13 residues. CDR3 in DNA: TGTGCCAGCTCACCAATCGCTGTGGATACGCAGTATTTT. Protein sequence: CASSPIAVDTQYF.

In its sample, this clonotype was seen a few times. The J gene is TRBJ1-1, the V gene TRBV6-2 or TRBV6-3; possible D gene TRBD1, 6 bases. This CDR3 contains 16 residues. CDR1 is MNHEY, CDR2 SVGEGT, per germline. Trimming pared 0 bases from V and 0 bases from J, leaving 11 bases between. The CDR3: CASSYSTRTVNTEAFF. CDR3 nucleotide sequence: TGTGCCAGCAGTTACTCGACTCGGACAGTGAACACTGAAGCTTTCTTT.

The sample holds many counts of this clonotype. One end of the junction fails to match germline, which may point to a read error. This chain uses TRBV4-1 with TRBJ2-1; TRBD2 is a possible D gene (6 bases). The germline V gene has CDR1 MGHRA and CDR2 YSYEKL. The CDR3 length is 15 residues. As DNA, the CDR3 is TGCGCCAGCAGCCAAGTGGGGGACTCCGACAATGAGCAGTTCTTC. This translates into CASSQVGDSDNEQFF.

The chain carries TRBV7-2 and TRBJ2-7, with D uncertain. The CDR3 is 13 amino acids. The germline V gene has CDR1 SGHTA and CDR2 FQGNSA. V was trimmed by 6 bases and J by 7 bases, leaving 16 bases between them. CDR3 in amino acids: CASSPGTRREQYF. Written as DNA, the CDR3 is TGTGCCAGCAGTCCTGGAACCCGGCGGGAGCAGTACTTC.

This clonotype was observed a few times. The chain has TRBV7-9 and TRBJ2-7; the D is unclear. V was cut by 0 bases and J by 1 base, with 7 bases left in between. The CDR3 extends over 14 amino acids. Germline V gene lookup returns CDR1 SEHNR and CDR2 FQNEAQ (reference sequence). The CDR3 loop is CASSLAPTSYEQYV. In nucleotides, the CDR3 is TGTGCCAGCAGCTTAGCGCCTACTTCCTACGAGCAGTACGTC.

The table lists this clonotype with a few counts. The rearrangement joins TRBV7-9 to TRBJ1-1, with D hard to call. V lost 4 bases, J lost 2 bases, and 5 bases lay in between. Germline V gives CDR1 SEHNR, CDR2 FQNEAQ (reference sequence). The CDR3 extends over 12 amino acids. The CDR3 bases are TGTGCCAGCAGCTCAGAAAACACTGAAGCTTTCTTT. It specifies CASSSENTEAFF. Filled out from reference TRBV7-9 and TRBJ1-1, the complete variable domain reads DTGVSQNPRHKITKRGQNVTFRCDPISEHNRLYWYRQTLGQGPEFLTYFQNEAQLEKSRLLSDRFSAERPKGSFSTLEIQRTEQGDSAMYLCASSSENTEAFFGQGTRLTVV.

This clonotype was seen a handful of times. The chain combines TRBV2 with TRBJ1-2; D ambiguous. Germline CDR1 is SNHLY and CDR2 is FYNNEI. The CDR3 length is 11 residues. Trimming removed 2 bases at V and 6 bases at J, with 4 bases between. Here the CDR3 reads CASSERDGYTF. The CDR3 DNA follows: TGTGCCAGCAGTGAACGGGATGGCTACACCTTC.

The chain uses TRBV10-2 and TRBJ1-2; TRBD1 is a possible D gene (5 bases). CDR1 is WSHSY, CDR2 SAAADI, per germline. The V and J ends lost 0 bases and 4 bases respectively, with 12 bases between them. The CDR3 spans 15 residues. DNA of the CDR3: TGCGCCAGCAGTGAGTCTCCAGGGAGGAGCTATGGCTACACCTTC. Translating gives CASSESPGRSYGYTF.

This clonotype was seen a handful of times. The rearrangement joins TRBV5-1 to TRBJ2-3; TRBD1 is a possible D gene (5 bases). The CDR3 has 17 residues. V lost 3 bases, J lost 6 bases, and 23 bases lay in between. Germline-derived CDR1 and CDR2 are SGHRS and YFSETQ. The chain's CDR3 is CASSWGQGAAGDDTQYF. The CDR3 nucleotides read TGCGCCAGCAGCTGGGGCCAAGGGGCAGCCGGAGATGATACGCAGTATTTT.

Only a few counts were recorded for this clonotype. This rearrangement joins TRBV5-1 to TRBJ2-3; D is uncertain. Trimming took 1 base from V and 7 from J, leaving 7 bases between them. Germline values: CDR1 SGHRS, CDR2 YFSETQ. The CDR3 sequence is 12 residues long. The CDR3 DNA reads TGCGCCAGCAGCTTGACGTCTAATACGCAGTATTTT. Amino acid sequence: CASSLTSNTQYF.